This T cell receptor (beta chain) was profiled in a study of blood T cell repertoires in COVID-19 (dated by TCRdb to the early 2020s). Regarding the study in general: Samples covering the acute and convalescent phases of COVID-19 were provided by collaborators in the United States, Italy and Spain. The prospective study material was composed of cDNA or gDNA derived from T cells, B-cell-depleted T cells, or PBMCs. Subjects who had been exposed to COVID-19, were actively infected with it, or had recovered from it provided the deeply sampled blood TCRbeta repertoires that made up the dataset. A freely available public database, intended as a resource for researchers studying the immune response to SARS-CoV-2, is where the repertoires were released. Samples came from the ongoing ImmuneRACE study (first 160 participants) plus 1,254 subjects from 6 global collaborators. Nearly every sample came with metadata listing a de-identified subject ID, COVID-19 status, age in years and sex. HLA class I and class II types, where available, came from metadata supplied by the sample provider rather than from assay-based typing.

Whole blood was collected in K2EDTA tubes by collaborating institutions according to the institutions' own protocols. Collaborator samples were shipped for TCRbeta analysis as frozen whole blood, isolated PBMCs, or DNA extracted from either sample type. The immunoSEQ Assay, a bias-controlled multiplex PCR, was used to amplify TCRbeta CDR3 regions from genomic DNA. Regarding the original processing steps: Within the assay, amplification of reference gene primers was used to estimate how many nucleated cells each sample contained. To quantify the absolute abundance of each unique TCRbeta CDR3 rearrangement, sequence reads were collapsed and filtered. For each sample, productive Simpson clonality was calculated by taking the square root of Simpson's diversity index across productive rearrangements. In TCRdb, the immuneACCESS table is reduced to in-frame sequences with V and J assigned. These tables do not hold every clone; where another copy was compared, an unresolved V gene accounts for under half, and the others remain unexplained. The DNA was the basis for D and trimming; V, J and clone size are from that table. The sample table contains 120,000 to 150,000 clones; only one count was recorded for more than 80% of them. The biggest ten clones account for approximately 9% of the sample.

As regards this clone: No cognate antigen has been identified for it. The record has no base qualities; no much larger clone is one base away.

Reading from cysteine to phenylalanine, the CDR3 counts 16 amino acids. This entry keeps only the CDR3 DNA: 48 bases, framed from base 1. In the germline V gene (reference sequence), CDR1 corresponds to SGHKS and CDR2 to YYEKEE. For this chain, trimming is 5 bases at the V end and 1 base at the J end, and the number of junction bases without a gene match is 5. Broad study findings and their caveats: The quantity of clinical and demographic metadata differed by source and by participant and was supplied without curation.

This TCR was recovered from a woman aged 80 or over in a cohort sampled during active or convalescent COVID-19. The specimen was peripheral blood. Recombination linked TRBV5-5 to TRBJ2-5, with TRBD2 identical over 13 junction bases. This receptor has the CDR3 CASRRLAGGLQETQYF. The sequence in DNA is TGTGCCAGCAGAAGACTAGCGGGGGGTCTCCAAGAGACCCAGTACTTC.